Listed below are T cell receptor beta chains from one sample, sequenced in a study of PD-1 blockade in classical Hodgkin lymphoma. Sequencing was performed with immunoSEQ multiplex PCR; in TCRdb, only in-frame clones are kept and a portion is missing. Of approximately 150,000 clones listed, around 73% were seen once; the top ten hold over 7.5%. Sequenced here: peripheral blood mononuclear cells (PBMCs), sampled before the second cycle of nivolumab. All receptors come from a human donor with classical Hodgkin lymphoma. The CDR3 runs from the conserved cysteine through the conserved F or W. D genes are given only for firm matches.

v_gene | d_gene | CDR3aa
TRBV9 | - | CASSVYPGQREQYF
TRBV19 | - | CASSIDQQGYEQYF
TRBV18 | - | CASSAPGPLKETQYF
TRBV2 | TRBD1 | CASRPDRVIRNEQFF
TRBV6-1 | - | CASSEEDSLYEQYF
TRBV18 | - | CASSPGLAGTGTDTQYF
TRBV23-1 | TRBD1 | CASSQRRDRDEQYF
TRBV7-6 | - | CASSLVPDISYEQYF
TRBV28 | - | CASSESEGDTEAFF
TRBV5-1 | - | CASSPRPGVQGIEKLFF
TRBV5-1 | - | CASSLAEHRGSYEQYF
TRBV6-5 | - | CASSRGLPSSYEQYF
TRBV28 | - | CASSLSVGLANYGYTF
TRBV5-1 | - | CASSSGGGDTQYF
TRBV4-1 | TRBD1 | CASSHATGTGGYEQYF
TRBV5-5 | - | CASSLGQHADTQYF
TRBV4-1 | - | CASSQDFQGGYGYTF
TRBV2 | - | CASSDLVSTDTQYF
TRBV18 | - | CASSLDGGNTIYF
TRBV7-9 | - | CASSDDYPRNEQFF
TRBV6-5 | - | CASSYYGGSSSYEQYF
TRBV5-4 | - | CASSLQRKNTEAFF
TRBV25-1 | - | CASSASTGPYEQYF
TRBV5-1 | TRBD1 | CASSFRRQGIIQETQYF
TRBV29-1 | TRBD1 | CSVGLVGQGSFTSGNTIYF
TRBV15 | - | CATSRVPETGELFF
TRBV19 | - | CASSISGYGYGYTF
TRBV6-1 | - | CASSELGVHNAYNEQFF
TRBV29-1 | TRBD1 | CSVGTGGDYGYTF
TRBV28 | - | CASGDRGGNQPQHF
TRBV11-2 | - | CTSSLEGFTDTQYF
TRBV6-5 | - | CASTRGNEQYF
TRBV19 | - | CASSMWGRLEDTQYF
TRBV6-5 | TRBD1 | CASRGQPLLNTEAFF
TRBV2 | TRBD2 | CASSLSGSFRNEQFF
TRBV19 | TRBD1 | CASSWTGANEKLFF
TRBV29-1 | - | CSVADSPTLSYTF
TRBV9 | - | CASSVDGRRGRNNEQFF
TRBV13 | - | CASSLSGGRPYYGYTF
TRBV10-3 | - | CAIRGDSGNTIYF
TRBV9 | - | CASSVASGQGNEKLFF
TRBV7-3 | - | CASSLFQNDNEQFF
TRBV28 | - | CASRYGTAPYEQYF
TRBV30 | - | CAWSQPRESGGATDTQYF
TRBV19 | - | CASSSRGELGAEAFF
TRBV7-2 | - | CASSLVSGQLYGYTF
TRBV10-3 | - | CAISESHSSNQPQHF
TRBV5-4 | TRBD2 | CASSTGTSGSNEQFF
TRBV5-1 | TRBD1 | CASSLAGQGEGTQYF
TRBV19 | - | CASSITGGRDNQPQHF
TRBV6-6 | - | CASSYSTNYGYTF
TRBV5-4 | TRBD2 | CASSYSGGSYNEQFF
TRBV30 | TRBD2 | CAWSMLAGFTDTQYF